Sequencing of this TCR beta chain was carried out in a study of response to subunit inactivated influenza vaccine (dated by TCRdb to 2016 to 2019). With regard to the full study: To follow how T cells responded to a trivalent subunit inactivated influenza vaccine, the researchers relied on deep quantitative profiling of the T cell receptor repertoire.

Library preparation employed RT-PCR. This sample was sequenced with an Illumina HiSeq 2500. TCRdb reran the public reads through fastp at Q25 and MiXCR, keeping productive beta chains. CDR3 protein duplicates are merged, each entry listing the most common genes and DNA. For this sample the table gives about 480,000 distinct CDR3 sequences, of which approximately 11% were detected only once. Jointly, the top ten make up approximately 12% of the sample. The sample's time point label, decoded: 45 days after influenza vaccine administration. The full study reports these points: According to the authors, only a limited number of new T cells may be recruited by each seasonal influenza vaccination.

In the case of this clonotype: What antigen it recognizes has not been identified. No clone much larger than this one lies a single base away; base qualities are absent.

Trimmed from V: 6 bases; trimmed from J: 3 bases; junction bases lacking a gene match: 3. CDR1 KGHSH and CDR2 LQKENI were looked up in the germline V gene. Including the terminal cysteine and phenylalanine, the CDR3 comprises 13 residues. The DNA shown is the 39-base CDR3, in frame from base 1. The chain employs TRBV18 and TRBJ1-2; 8 central nucleotides agree with TRBD1. The clonotype originates from a man between 50 and 59 years old who received an inactivated influenza vaccine. Donor details come from another sample of the same person, matched by shared clones. This specimen was PBMCs from blood, taken about 40 days after vaccination. CDR3 region: CASSQQGDYGYTF. The DNA is as follows: TGTGCCAGCTCCCAACAGGGGGACTATGGCTACACCTTC. Where the CDR3 stops, the reference TRBV18 and TRBJ1-2 genes take over; the full variable domain is NAGVMQNPRHLVRRRGQEARLRCSPMKGHSHVYWYRQLPEEGLKFMVYLQKENIIDESGMPKERFSAEFPKEGPSILRIQQVVRGDSAAYFCASSQQGDYGYTFGSGTRLTVV.